This passage covers 10 T cell receptor beta chains from one sample sequenced in a study of graft-versus-host responses after intestinal transplantation. No antigen has been identified for these receptors. Clones were read by immunoSEQ multiplex PCR, and TCRdb kept only the in-frame ones, dropping some. This sample carries about 71,000 clones, approximately 93% of them seen once, and the ten largest clones take less than 0.65%. The input for sequencing was unstimulated CD8+ T cells sorted from spleen or lymph node cells, taken before intestinal transplant. These TCRs come from a human donor who received an intestinal transplant.

CDR3 coding DNA: TGTGCCAGCAGTTTACGACGCGGTAGCTCCTACGAGCAGTACTTC. Encoded protein: CASSLRRGSSYEQYF. The V call is TRBV28, the J call TRBJ2-7; D is uncertain. CDR3 length: 15 residues. The V gene's germline CDR1 is MDHEN and CDR2 SYDVKM. The V end was cut by 2 bases, the J end by 0 bases, with 11 bases between.

The chain couples TRBV9 to TRBJ2-1, with TRBD2 identical over 13 bases. Losses at the gene ends were 3 bases for V and 7 bases for J; bases not matched to a gene: 7. Germline CDR1 is SGDLS and CDR2 is YYNGEE. The CDR3 loop spans 16 amino acids. The CDR3: CASSARTSGSRNEQFF. The CDR3 region has the DNA TGTGCCAGCAGCGCCAGGACTAGCGGGAGTAGGAATGAGCAGTTCTTC.

This chain links TRBV2 with TRBJ2-7, with D tentatively TRBD2 (8 bases). Per germline, CDR1 SNHLY and CDR2 FYNNEI. Deletions cut 0 bases from V and 0 bases from J, with 30 bases between. The CDR3 runs to 22 residues. In DNA, the CDR3 is TGTGCCAGCAGTGAAGCGCGGGTCTCGGGACTAGAGGGGGCGGAGGACTCCTACGAGCAGTACTTC. Protein: CASSEARVSGLEGAEDSYEQYF.

This rearrangement joins TRBV27 to TRBJ2-1, with D possibly called TRBD1 or TRBD2 (5 bases each). CDR1 is MNHEY, CDR2 SMNVEV, per germline (reference sequence). V lost 6 bases, J lost 0 bases, and 9 bases lay in between. The CDR3 has 14 residues. The CDR3 coding sequence is TGTGCCAGCAGGGGGACGGACTCCTACAATGAGCAGTTCTTC. Translating it yields CASRGTDSYNEQFF.

The chain recombines TRBV2 with TRBJ2-2, with D perhaps being TRBD1 or TRBD2 (5 bases each). Germline CDR1 reads SNHLY; CDR2 reads FYNNEI. The germline V and J ends were trimmed by 9 bases and 6 bases, with 14 bases remaining between them. The CDR3 spans 13 residues. CDR3 in amino acids: CASRDPLAGELFF. The DNA of the CDR3 is TGTGCCAGTCGGGACCCCCTGGCCGGGGAGCTGTTTTTT.

CDR3 region: CASGTALGEQFF. The CDR3 nucleotides are TGTGCCAGCGGGACTGCGCTGGGTGAGCAGTTCTTC. V is TRBV27 and J is TRBJ2-1; TRBD2 is a possible D gene (6 bases). CDR3 length: 12 residues. Germline V gene sequence: CDR1 MNHEY, CDR2 SMNVEV (reference sequence). V dropped 8 bases and J dropped 9 bases, with 14 bases sitting between them.

V usage is TRBV28 and J usage is TRBJ2-1; no clear D. This CDR3 spans 15 amino acids. V shed 5 bases and J shed 3 bases, with 14 bases lying between them. CDR1 MDHEN and CDR2 SYDVKM come from the germline V gene. The DNA for the CDR3 is TGTGCCAGCAGTCACCCCACGACTGGCTACAATGAGCAGTTCTTC. Its translation is CASSHPTTGYNEQFF.

V gene TRBV25-1 combines with J gene TRBJ1-2, with a weak D call TRBD1 (6 bases). CDR1 MGHDK and CDR2 SYGVNS come from the germline V gene. The V end lost 5 bases, the J end lost 4 bases, and 11 bases lay between the germline ends. CDR3 length: 13 residues. DNA for the CDR3: TGTGCCAGCAGTACAGGGATGGTCTATGGCTACACCTTC. As protein: CASSTGMVYGYTF.

The table lists this clone with a count of one. The same CDR3 is also encoded by other DNA sequences in this sample. The chain employs TRBV19 and TRBJ2-7; 8 nucleotides match TRBD2. The germline V gene encodes CDR1 LNHDA and CDR2 SQIVND (reference sequence). After removal of 9 bases from V and 3 bases from J, the junction contained 13 bases not matched to a gene. This CDR3 contains 15 residues. The CDR3 DNA reads as TGTGCCAGCCAACCGGGACTAGGTTTCGGCTACGAGCAGTACTTC. Its protein product is CASQPGLGFGYEQYF.

V usage is TRBV9 and J usage is TRBJ2-1, with D perhaps matching TRBD2 (6 bases). The germline V and J ends were trimmed by 2 bases and 7 bases, with 16 bases remaining between them. The CDR3 has 15 residues. The germline CDR1 and CDR2 sequences are SGDLS and YYNGEE. The CDR3 nucleotides are TGTGCCAGCAGCGTGACTAGTGACTCTCGGAATGAGCAGTTCTTC. Its translation is CASSVTSDSRNEQFF.